This TCR beta chain was captured in a study of shared clonotypes between healthy human individuals (dated by TCRdb to about 2020). Study-wide context: The cohort comprised two women and a few men aged 18 to 49 years. To increase sequencing depth and limit assay-specific biases, TCR repertoire library preparation and sequencing were carried out by different laboratories using diverse techniques. Blood TCR repertoires of about 5 healthy adults were deeply sequenced to estimate repertoire size and the extent of clonotype sharing between individuals. Each donor's leukapheresis produced roughly between roughly 0.85 and 10 billion PBMCs. For each donor, three plates each were used for CD4 naive and CD4 memory, two plates were used for CD8 naive, and one plate was used for CD8 memory. Results the study describes overall, beyond this receptor: Compared with non-shared clonotypes, the clonotypes found in all four sorted-subset donors had higher generation probabilities. The small number of donors limited the genetic and exposure-history diversity represented. Sharing across four donors was observed for around 5% of naive CD4, over 3% of naive CD8, 2% to 2.5% of memory CD4, and around 0.4% of memory CD8 clonotypes. Incomplete sequencing was indicated by rarefaction of sorted-subset datasets, despite the large sequencing depth. Sampling was restricted to blood, and TCR repertoires in tissue are likely to differ from TCR repertoires in blood. Pairwise subsampling indicated that sequencing depth was expected to affect the degree of clonotype sharing among donors. Naive subsets generally had larger estimated clonotype richness than memory subsets did.

CDR1 SQVTM and CDR2 ANQGSEA are derived from the germline V gene. Taken from cysteine to phenylalanine, the CDR3 has 15 residues. The entry retains the CDR3 DNA only, 45 bases that are in frame from base 1. V was cut back by 6 bases and J by 3 bases, leaving a gap of 17 bases between them. TCR CDR3 regions were amplified from genomic DNA by multiplex PCR using the deep immunoSEQ assay. Extracted genomic DNA from each cell subset was distributed evenly across all wells of several immunoSEQ 96-well plates, and each plate was treated as a replicate. For sorted subsets, approximately 210 ng genomic DNA, equal to tens of thousands of T cell genomes, was loaded into each replicate PCR. Purified libraries were quantified with a Qubit 3.0 fluorometer, sized on a Bioanalyzer 2100, and re-quantified with the KAPA Library Quantification kit. Each immunoSEQ 96-well plate was sequenced on its own single-read 150-cycle Illumina NextSeq 550 flow cell. Under the source paper's analysis protocol: Because the immunoSEQ output held only junctional sequences and lacked quality scores, the filtering could not match the filtering applied to full-length reads. Sequences were annotated with PyIR, a Python wrapper for IgBLAST v1.9, and V/J genes and CDR3 were assigned using IMGT germline references. Reads with weak V/J assignments (E-value above 1e-6), missing CDR3, stop codons, out-of-frame junctions, or ambiguous translated residues were removed. V3J clonotypes were defined as sequences sharing the same inferred V gene, J gene, and CDR3 amino acid sequence. Percentage overlap between repertoires was computed as shared unique clonotypes divided by the size of the smaller repertoire. Richness of each repertoire was evaluated using RTK rarefaction, the Chao1 estimator, and Recon v2.1 estimates of unobserved clonotypes. OLGA was used to compute generation probabilities for all TCRbeta clonotypes that the gDNA method yielded from four donors. What TCRdb holds here is the immuneACCESS table cut down to in-frame rearrangements. Part of the clones is not present; checked against another copy, under half of the missing clones reflect an unresolved V gene, and the others are unexplained. Clonal size and the V and J genes are those of that table, whereas D and trimming came from the DNA. In all, the sample holds over a million clones, and 95% to 97% of those were seen once. Roughly 1.2% of the sample rests with the top ten.

The donors were healthy, HIV-negative adults who had no recently reported acute infections or vaccinations. Every donor was a Caucasian adult living in Nashville, Tennessee, USA. CD4+ T cells were enriched through magnetic negative selection, after which naive cells were positively selected on CD45RA and the remaining negative fraction served as the memory subset. Blood was collected by leukapheresis, and PBMCs were isolated by Ficoll-Histopaque density gradient centrifugation and then cryopreserved in liquid nitrogen vapor phase. Analytical flow cytometry was used to check the purity and quantity of each magnetically sorted T cell population. Genomic DNA was isolated from every sorted fraction and measured by UV absorbance on a Nanodrop 2000c. Concerning this clone itself: Its cognate antigen has yet to be identified. No base quality information exists; no much larger clone differs at one position.

The V and J genes are TRBV29-1 and TRBJ2-2; a confident D gene designation cannot be given. The origin of this receptor is a man aged 25-45 years in good health. Sequencing used naive CD4+ T cells sorted from blood. The cell subset or site label, read with the paper, signifies: CD45RA+ positively selected. The sequence in DNA is TGCAGCGTAGCCTTTAGGTCCTTAGACACCGGGGAGCTGTTTTTT. Protein translation: CSVAFRSLDTGELFF.